This T cell receptor (beta chain) was captured in a study of blood T cell repertoires in COVID-19. Background on the study: Whether acute or convalescent, the COVID-19 samples came from the United States, Italy and Spain.

Germline V gives CDR1 MNHEY, CDR2 SVGAGI. The CDR3 contains 15 residues. V dropped 6 bases and J dropped 2; count of bases not matched to a gene: 8. The authors' processing: Researchers report that nucleated cell counts were estimated from reference gene primer amplification. The repertoire was sequenced with immunoSEQ multiplex PCR; TCRdb's copy has only in-frame clones and lacks some. That table supplies the V and J calls and clone size; D and trimming were determined from the DNA. The table has tens of thousands of clones, around four fifths seen once; the top ten hold approximately 17%. This receptor was identified in a woman in her fifties or sixties with acute or convalescent COVID-19. The material sequenced was peripheral blood. The chain is built from TRBV6-5 and TRBJ1-2, with 8 bases identical to TRBD1. Here the CDR3 reads CASRPQGEANYGYTF. The CDR3 DNA sequence: TGTGCCAGCAGACCACAGGGGGAGGCCAACTATGGCTACACCTTC.